Listed here is a single T cell receptor (beta chain). Prior autoimmune disease or systemic immunosuppression barred patients. Trimming took off 8 bases at V and 0 bases at J, with 11 bases between the two ends. CDR3 length: 13 amino acids. In germline, CDR1 is SEHNR, CDR2 FQNEAQ (reference sequence). This entry comes from a study of OX40 agonist ivuxolimab in advanced cancers. Here immunoSEQ multiplex PCR was the method, and the copy in TCRdb shows in-frame clones only, minus some. The sample contains 63,000 or so clones, 91% of which appear only once. The sequence was obtained from an adult with an advanced solid tumor such as melanoma, head and neck, liver or kidney cancer. The V and J genes are TRBV7-9 and TRBJ2-7; TRBD1 or TRBD2 may be the D gene (5 bases each). The sample consisted of CD4+ or CD8+ T cells sorted from blood, taken in a trial of the OX40 agonist ivuxolimab. CDR3 region: CASGGADSYEQYF. The DNA for the CDR3 is TGTGCCAGCGGGGGAGCGGACTCCTACGAGCAGTACTTC.